The present T cell receptor (beta chain) was sequenced within a study of T cell responses to AZD1222 COVID-19 vaccine. Some second doses came at about 4 weeks and others at about 12 weeks; these were pooled. The study, taken as a whole, reports: Spike as a whole was targeted by vaccine-associated CD4 TCRs, dominant at 160-218 and 743-854. Of the AZD1222 recipients, only 5 or 6 were seropositive at baseline. In a largely white British group with more females than males, clonal diversity was possibly underestimated.

A remark on this clone: The antigen remains unidentified.

Method: immunoSEQ multiplex PCR; TCRdb's copy keeps in-frame clones and lacks some. The sample lists approximately 150,000 clones, about 89% occurring once. This receptor was taken from an adult who received the AZD1222 COVID-19 vaccine. Specimen: peripheral blood, collected 28 days after the second AZD1222 dose.

The CDR3 protein is CASPSLTGYGYTF. The CDR3 DNA reads TGTGCCAGTCCCTCTTTGACAGGATATGGCTACACCTTC. This sequence joins TRBV6-5 and TRBJ1-2; a possible D gene is TRBD1 (6 bases). The V end was cut by 9 bases, the J end by 5 bases, with 16 bases between. From germline, CDR1 is MNHEY and CDR2 SVGAGI. The CDR3 runs 13 residues.